The present TCR beta chain was sequenced within a study of PD-L1 blockade in urothelial cancer. Study as a whole: Median T cell yield from blood was roughly 140,000.

This CDR3 comprises 15 residues. In germline, CDR1 is SGHTA, CDR2 FQGNSA. The V segment lost 4 bases and the J segment 1 base; nucleotides outside the gene matches: 7. Repertoires were generated with immunoSEQ multiplex PCR, while TCRdb's copy carries only in-frame clones and drops some. The table has roughly 100,000 clones, about 89% seen once. Stated time point: pretreatment peripheral blood. Here the sequenced sample was PBMCs, taken around atezolizumab (anti-PD-L1) treatment. The chain carries TRBV7-2 and TRBJ2-7; 7 bases line up with TRBD2. The sequence was collected from a woman older than 75 with urothelial cancer. This CDR3 reads CASSSSSGLSYEQYF. CDR3 DNA sequence: TGTGCCAGCAGCTCCTCTAGCGGACTATCCTACGAGCAGTACTTC.